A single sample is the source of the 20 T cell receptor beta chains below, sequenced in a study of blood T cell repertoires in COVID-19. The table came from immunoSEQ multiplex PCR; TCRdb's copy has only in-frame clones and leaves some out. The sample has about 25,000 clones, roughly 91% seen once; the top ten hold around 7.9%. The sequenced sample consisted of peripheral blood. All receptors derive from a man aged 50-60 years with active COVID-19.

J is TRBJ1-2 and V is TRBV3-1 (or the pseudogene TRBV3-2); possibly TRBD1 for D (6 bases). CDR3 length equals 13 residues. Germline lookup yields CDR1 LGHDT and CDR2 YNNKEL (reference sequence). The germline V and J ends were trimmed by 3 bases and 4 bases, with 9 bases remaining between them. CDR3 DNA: TGTGCCAGCAGCCAGTCGACAGGCTATGGCTACACCTTC. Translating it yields CASSQSTGYGYTF.

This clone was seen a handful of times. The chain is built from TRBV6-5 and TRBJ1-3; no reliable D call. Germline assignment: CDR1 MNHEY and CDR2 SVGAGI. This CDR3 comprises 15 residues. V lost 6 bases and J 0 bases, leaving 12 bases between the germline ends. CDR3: CASRPTGASGNTIYF. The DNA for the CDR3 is TGTGCCAGCAGACCTACCGGAGCCTCTGGAAACACCATATATTTT.

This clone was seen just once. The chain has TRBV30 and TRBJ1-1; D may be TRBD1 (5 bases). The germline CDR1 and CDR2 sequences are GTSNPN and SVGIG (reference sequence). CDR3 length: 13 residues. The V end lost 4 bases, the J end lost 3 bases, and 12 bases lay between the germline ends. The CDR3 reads CAWTGRSDTEAFF. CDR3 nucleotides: TGTGCCTGGACAGGGAGGTCAGACACTGAAGCTTTCTTT. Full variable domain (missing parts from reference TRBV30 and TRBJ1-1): SQTIHQWPATLVQPVGSPLSLECTVEGTSNPNLYWYRQAAGRGLQLLFYSVGIGQISSEVPQNLSASRPQDRQFILSSKKLLLSDSGFYLCAWTGRSDTEAFFGQGTRLTVV.

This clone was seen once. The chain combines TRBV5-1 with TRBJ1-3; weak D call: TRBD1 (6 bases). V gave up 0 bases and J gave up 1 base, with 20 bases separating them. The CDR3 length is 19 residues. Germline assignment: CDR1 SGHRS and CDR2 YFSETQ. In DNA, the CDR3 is TGCGCCAGCAGCTTGGTTGCGGAAGGGGCAGGGGTGTCTGGAAACACCATATATTTT. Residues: CASSLVAEGAGVSGNTIYF.

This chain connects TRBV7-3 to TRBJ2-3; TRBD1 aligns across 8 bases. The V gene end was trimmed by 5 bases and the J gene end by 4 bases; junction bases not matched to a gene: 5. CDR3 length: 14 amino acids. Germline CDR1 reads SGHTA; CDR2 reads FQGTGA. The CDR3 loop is CASSRQGSSDTQYF. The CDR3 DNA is TGTGCCAGCAGCCGACAGGGGAGTTCAGATACGCAGTATTTT.

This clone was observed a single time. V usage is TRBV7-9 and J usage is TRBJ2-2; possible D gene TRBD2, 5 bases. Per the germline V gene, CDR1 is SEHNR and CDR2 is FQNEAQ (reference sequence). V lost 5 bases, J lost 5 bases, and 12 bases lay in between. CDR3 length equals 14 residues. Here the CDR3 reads CASSRARETGELFF. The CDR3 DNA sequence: TGTGCCAGCAGCCGCGCGAGGGAGACCGGGGAGCTGTTTTTT.

CDR3 region: CASSVGTGYSPLHF. In DNA form, the CDR3 reads TGTGCCAGCAGCGTGGGGACAGGGTATTCACCCCTCCACTTT. V usage is TRBV9 and J usage is TRBJ1-6, with 9 positions matching TRBD1. Germline V gene sequence: CDR1 SGDLS, CDR2 YYNGEE. This CDR3 region has 14 residues. V shed 2 bases, J shed 8 bases, and the junction held 2 bases outside the gene matches.

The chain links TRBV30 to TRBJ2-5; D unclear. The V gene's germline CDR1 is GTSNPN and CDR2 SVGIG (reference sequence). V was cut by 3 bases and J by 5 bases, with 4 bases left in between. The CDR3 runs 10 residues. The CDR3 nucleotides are TGTGCCTGGAGCCAGGAGACCCAGTACTTC. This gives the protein CAWSQETQYF.

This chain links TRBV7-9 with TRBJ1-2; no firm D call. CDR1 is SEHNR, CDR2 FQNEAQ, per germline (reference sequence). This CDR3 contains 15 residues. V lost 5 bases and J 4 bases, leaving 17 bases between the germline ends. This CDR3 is CASSPSQVGFYGYTF. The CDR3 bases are TGTGCCAGCAGCCCCTCGCAAGTGGGCTTCTATGGCTACACCTTC.

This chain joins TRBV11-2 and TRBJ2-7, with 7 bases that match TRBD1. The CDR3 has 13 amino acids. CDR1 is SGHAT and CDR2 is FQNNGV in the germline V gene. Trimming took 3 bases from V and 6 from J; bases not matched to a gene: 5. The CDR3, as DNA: TGTGCCAGCAGCTTCCGAGGGACAGCCGAGCAGTACTTC. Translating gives CASSFRGTAEQYF.

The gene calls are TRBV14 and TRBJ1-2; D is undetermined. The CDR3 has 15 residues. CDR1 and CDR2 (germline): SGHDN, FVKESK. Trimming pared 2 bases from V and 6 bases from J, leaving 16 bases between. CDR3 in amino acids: CASSQNFDFLNGYTF. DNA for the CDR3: TGTGCCAGCAGCCAAAATTTCGACTTTCTCAATGGCTACACCTTC.

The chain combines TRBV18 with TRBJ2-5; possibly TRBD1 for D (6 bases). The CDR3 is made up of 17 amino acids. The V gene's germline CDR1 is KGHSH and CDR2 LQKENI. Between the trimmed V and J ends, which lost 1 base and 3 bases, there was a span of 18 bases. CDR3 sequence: CASSPRRGTGREETQYF. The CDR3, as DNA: TGTGCCAGCTCACCACGTCGCGGCACAGGGCGGGAAGAGACCCAGTACTTC.

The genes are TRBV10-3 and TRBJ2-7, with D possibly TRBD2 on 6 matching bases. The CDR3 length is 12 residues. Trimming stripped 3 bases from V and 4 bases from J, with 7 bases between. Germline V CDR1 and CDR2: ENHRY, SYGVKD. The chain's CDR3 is CAISESGYEQYF. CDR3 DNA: TGTGCCATCAGTGAAAGCGGGTACGAGCAGTACTTC.

CDR3 in DNA: TGTGCCAGCAGTTTCACGGACAGCCAAGCTTTCTTT. It yields the protein CASSFTDSQAFF. This chain uses TRBV6-6 with TRBJ1-1; D may be TRBD1 (6 bases). From germline, CDR1 is MNHNY and CDR2 SVGAGI (reference sequence). This CDR3 has 12 amino acids. V was clipped by 4 bases and J by 9 bases, with 12 bases between them.

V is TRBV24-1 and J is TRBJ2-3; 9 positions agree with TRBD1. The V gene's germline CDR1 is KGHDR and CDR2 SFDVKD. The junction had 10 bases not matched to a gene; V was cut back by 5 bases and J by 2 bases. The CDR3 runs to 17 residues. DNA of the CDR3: TGTGCCACCAGTGGCCCGGGACAGGGATCCCACACAGATACGCAGTATTTT. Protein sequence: CATSGPGQGSHTDTQYF.

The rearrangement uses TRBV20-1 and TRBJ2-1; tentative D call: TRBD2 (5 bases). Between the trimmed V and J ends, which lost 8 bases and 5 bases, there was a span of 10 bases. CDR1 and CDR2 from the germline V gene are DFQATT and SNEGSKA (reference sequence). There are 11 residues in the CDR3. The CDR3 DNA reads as TGCAGTAGCGGAAGAGACAATGAGCAGTTCTTC. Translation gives CSSGRDNEQFF.

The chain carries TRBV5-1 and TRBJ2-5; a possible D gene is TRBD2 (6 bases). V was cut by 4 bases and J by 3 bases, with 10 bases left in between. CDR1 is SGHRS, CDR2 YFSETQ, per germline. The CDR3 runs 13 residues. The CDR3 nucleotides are TGCGCCAGCAGCGCGGGATCGGAAGAGACCCAGTACTTC. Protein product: CASSAGSEETQYF.

CDR3 in DNA: TGTGCTAGTGGTTCTGACACAGTATCACCCCACACGTCATCAGATACGCAGTATTTT. It translates to CASGSDTVSPHTSSDTQYF. J is TRBJ2-3 and V is TRBV12-5; no definite D call. Germline CDR1 is LGHNT and CDR2 is FRNRAP. The V end was cut by 4 bases, the J end by 4 bases, with 27 bases between. The CDR3 loop spans 19 amino acids. The full variable domain, completed using reference TRBV12-5 and TRBJ2-3, is DARVTQTPRHKVTEMGQEVTMRCQPILGHNTVFWYRQTMMQGLELLAYFRNRAPLDDSGMPKDRFSAEMPDATLATLKIQPSEPRDSAVYFCASGSDTVSPHTSSDTQYFGPGTRLTVL.

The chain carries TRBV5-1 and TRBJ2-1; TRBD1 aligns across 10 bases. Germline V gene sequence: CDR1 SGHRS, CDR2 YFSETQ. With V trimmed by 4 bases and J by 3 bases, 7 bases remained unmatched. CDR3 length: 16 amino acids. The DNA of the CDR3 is TGCGCCAGCAGCACTAGACAGGGGGCGGTCTACAATGAGCAGTTCTTC. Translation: CASSTRQGAVYNEQFF.

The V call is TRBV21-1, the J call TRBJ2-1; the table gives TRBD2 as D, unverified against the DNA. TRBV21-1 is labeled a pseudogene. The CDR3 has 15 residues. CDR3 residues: CASSKVGGERNEQFF. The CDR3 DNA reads TGTGCCAGCAGCAAAGTGGGCGGGGAGCGGAATGAGCAGTTCTTC.